This T cell receptor (beta chain) is from a study of T cell repertoires in cytomegalovirus infection. On the study more broadly: The public TCR beta signatures pointed to both CMV infection and matching HLA type. Whole-study results and caveats: Summed public TCR beta family frequency identified CMV carriers bearing the relevant HLA. Ex vivo responses were dominated by HLA-C-restricted CMV-specific TCR beta clonotypes.

TCRdb passed the reads through MiXCR, listing each CDR3 protein once. Counted here are 46,000 or so distinct CDR3 sequences, approximately 22% occurring once; the ten biggest clones make up 15% to 20%. CDR3 size: 14 residues. The ends lost 5 bases at V and 7 bases at J; junction bases unmatched: 4. This clonotype was seen repeatedly, ten times or more. Its target is not known. The TCR sequence derives from a human donor in good health (CMV status not recorded). Some clones in this sample may be carry-over from other donors' samples. This rearrangement joins TRBV12-3 or TRBV12-4 to TRBJ1-5, with 11 bases identical to TRBD1. The sequenced sample was PBMCs, sequenced either directly or after in vitro stimulation (not recorded which). The CDR3 DNA is TGTGCCAGCAGTGGACAGGGGGCGCGACAGCCCCAGCATTTT. This codes for CASSGQGARQPQHF.